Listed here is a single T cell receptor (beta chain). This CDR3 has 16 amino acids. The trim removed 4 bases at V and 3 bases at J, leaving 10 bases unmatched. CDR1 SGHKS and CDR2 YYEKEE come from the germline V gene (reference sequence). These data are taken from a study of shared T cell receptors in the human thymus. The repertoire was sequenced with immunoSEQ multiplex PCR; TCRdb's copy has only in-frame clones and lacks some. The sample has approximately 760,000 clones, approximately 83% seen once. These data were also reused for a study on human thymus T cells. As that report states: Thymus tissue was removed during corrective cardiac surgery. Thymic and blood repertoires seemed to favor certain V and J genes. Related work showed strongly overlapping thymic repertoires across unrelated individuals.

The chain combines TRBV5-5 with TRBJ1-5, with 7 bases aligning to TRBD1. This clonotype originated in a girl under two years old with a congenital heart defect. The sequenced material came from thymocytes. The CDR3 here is CASSKTGLPPNQPQHF. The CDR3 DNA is TGTGCCAGCAGCAAGACAGGGCTACCTCCCAATCAGCCCCAGCATTTT.